The TCR beta chain under discussion was sequenced for a study of tumor and adjacent non-tumor tissue in lung cancer. Study-wide background: The cohort had about a dozen adenocarcinoma, 2 squamous cell and 1 small cell patients.

Germline values: CDR1 SGHTS, CDR2 YDEGEE. The CDR3 has 13 residues. V dropped 1 base and J dropped 2 bases, with 6 bases sitting between them. General observations from the study: Normal lung showed higher cumulative top 100 clone frequency than tumor. TCR diversity was significantly greater in tumor than normal lung tissue.

No cell sorting was done before RNA was extracted from the tissue. This non-tumor lung sample came from over 3 cm beyond the tumor edge. Chemotherapy-naive patients with new lung cancer underwent thoracic surgery in China, August–late 2014. The library came from three nested PCR rounds adapted from ARM-PCR protocols. TCRdb passed the multiplex PCR reads through MiXCR, listing each CDR3 protein once. The data show some 70,000 distinct CDR3 sequences, nearly 70% seen once. In this sample, this clonotype turned up a few times. Its cognate antigen is unknown. The origin of this receptor is a woman in her 50s with non-small cell lung cancer. Sequenced: distant non-tumor lung tissue. The rearrangement links TRBV5-8 to TRBJ1-2, with unresolved D. The CDR3 DNA reads as TGTGCCAGCAGCTTGTCAGTAAACTATGGCTACACCTTC. Amino acid sequence: CASSLSVNYGYTF.